One T cell receptor (beta chain) is described in this entry. The antigen it recognizes is unknown. No base quality information exists; no much larger clone differs at one position. The CDR3 goes from the cysteine to the phenylalanine over 16 residues. This entry keeps only the CDR3 DNA: 48 bases, framed from base 1. Here V drops 4 bases and J drops 4 bases, and the junction holds 5 bases not matched to any gene. The germline V gene provides CDR1 MNHEY and CDR2 SVGAGI. This sample is part of a study of blood T cell repertoires in COVID-19 (dated by TCRdb to 2018 to 2021). In terms of the full investigation: Samples from collaborators originated in the United States, Italy and Spain and spanned both the acute and convalescent phases of COVID-19. The material from the prospective study consisted of cDNA or gDNA derived from T cells, B-cell-depleted T cells, or PBMCs. The dataset comprised deeply sampled blood TCRbeta repertoires from subjects exposed to, actively infected with, or recovered from COVID-19. The repertoires were released in a freely available public database meant as a resource for research on the immune response to SARS-CoV-2. Samples were obtained from the ongoing ImmuneRACE study (first 160 participants) and from some 1,300 subjects provided by 6 global collaborators. Nearly every sample came with metadata listing a de-identified subject ID, COVID-19 status, age in years and sex. Where available, HLA class I and class II types were obtained from metadata supplied by the sample provider rather than from assay-based typing. The research as a whole found: The quantity of clinical and demographic metadata differed by source and by participant and was supplied without curation.

The collaborating institutions used their own protocols to collect whole blood in K2EDTA tubes. Collaborator samples were shipped for TCRbeta analysis as frozen whole blood, isolated PBMCs, or DNA extracted from either sample type. The immunoSEQ Assay, a bias-controlled multiplex PCR, was used to amplify TCRbeta CDR3 regions from genomic DNA. Per the original workflow: Nucleated cell counts per sample were estimated from amplification of reference gene primers within the assay. To quantify the absolute abundance of each unique TCRbeta CDR3 rearrangement, sequence reads were collapsed and filtered. For each sample, productive Simpson clonality was calculated as the square root of Simpson's diversity index across productive rearrangements. TCRdb holds this immuneACCESS table with in-frame rearrangements only. Some clones are missing; in checked studies, unresolved V genes explain under half, and the rest has no known cause. V and J calls and clone size are copied from that table; D and trimming were computed from the DNA. The sample table lists about 190,000 clones, approximately 91% of them with a count of one. The top ten hold about 2.1% of the sample.

The chain joins TRBV6-5 to TRBJ2-5; 14 bases in the middle match TRBD2. Input material: peripheral blood. The TCR originated in a man in his 70s with active or convalescent COVID-19. This receptor has the CDR3 CASSLTSGGAVETQYF. The DNA sequence is given as TGTGCCAGCAGTTTGACTAGCGGGGGGGCTGTAGAGACCCAGTACTTC.